The 20 T cell receptor beta chains below were found in one sample sequenced in a study of cytomegalovirus exposure and HLA in healthy donors. The primer mix had 60 Vbeta and 13 Jbeta primers. Generated by immunoSEQ multiplex PCR, the TCRdb table keeps only in-frame clones and is missing some. The sample lists about 180,000 clones; roughly 80% were seen once. Sample: PBMCs. The receptors were gathered from a male donor in good health and CMV-seronegative.

The rearrangement uses TRBV28 and TRBJ2-1, with D possibly matching TRBD1 (6 bases). Germline V CDR1 and CDR2: MDHEN, SYDVKM. V was clipped by 3 bases and J by 7 bases, with 16 bases between them. The CDR3 has 15 amino acids. In DNA form, the CDR3 reads TGTGCCAGCAGTTTCTCAGGGGTTCAGGGGAATGAGCAGTTCTTC. Protein sequence: CASSFSGVQGNEQFF.

Concerning this clone itself: Other DNA sequences in the sample encode the same CDR3. V gene TRBV18 combines with J gene TRBJ2-3; TRBD2 agrees at 7 bases. Germline trimming cut 3 bases from V and 1 base from J; bases unmatched to any gene: 4. This CDR3 has 15 residues. CDR1 is KGHSH and CDR2 is LQKENI in the germline V gene. DNA of the CDR3: TGTGCCAGCTCACCCTTGGCGGGGGGCACAGATACGCAGTATTTT. It encodes CASSPLAGGTDTQYF.

The V call is TRBV19, the J call TRBJ1-5, with TRBD1 matching over 8 bases. The CDR3 has 16 amino acids. The germline V gene has CDR1 LNHDA and CDR2 SQIVND (reference sequence). V lost 4 bases to trimming and J lost 4 bases; unmatched junction nucleotides: 9. The CDR3 nucleotides are TGTGCCAGTAGTACCAGGGGGCAGTCGCCAAATCAGCCCCAGCATTTT. Encoded protein: CASSTRGQSPNQPQHF.

The chain joins TRBV4-3 to TRBJ2-7; D is perhaps TRBD1 (5 bases). The V end was cut by 3 bases, the J end by 2 bases, with 14 bases between. Germline CDR1 and CDR2: LGHNA and YSLEER. The CDR3 sequence is 15 residues long. The CDR3 nucleotides are TGCGCCAGCAGCCAGGACCCGACAGTAACCTACGAGCAGTACTTC. Translated, it gives CASSQDPTVTYEQYF.

J is TRBJ2-7 and V is TRBV7-2; 9 nucleotides align to TRBD1. CDR3 size: 15 residues. The germline V gene has CDR1 SGHTA and CDR2 FQGNSA. The junction had 7 bases not matched to a gene; V was cut back by 5 bases and J by 2 bases. This chain's CDR3 is CASSPNRGRTYEQYF. In DNA, the CDR3 is TGTGCCAGCAGCCCCAACAGGGGGCGGACCTACGAGCAGTACTTC.

V gene TRBV4-2 combines with J gene TRBJ1-5; no firm D call. CDR3 length: 17 amino acids. Between the trimmed V and J ends, which lost 0 bases and 6 bases, there was a span of 18 bases. Per germline, CDR1 LGHNA and CDR2 YNFKEQ. The DNA of the CDR3 is TGTGCCAGCAGCCAAGATCCCAGGCCCGGTCCCAGTCAGCCCCAGCATTTT. Its protein is CASSQDPRPGPSQPQHF.

V usage is TRBV19 and J usage is TRBJ1-2, with TRBD1 matching over 8 bases. The junction had 0 bases not matched to a gene; V was cut back by 4 bases and J by 5 bases. This CDR3 comprises 12 residues. The germline CDR1 and CDR2 sequences are LNHDA and SQIVND (reference sequence). DNA of the CDR3: TGTGCCAGTAGTAGGACAGGGTATGGCTACACCTTC. Encoded protein: CASSRTGYGYTF.

The chain uses TRBV27 and TRBJ2-2; 8 bases align to TRBD1. Germline CDR1 is MNHEY and CDR2 is SMNVEV (reference sequence). This CDR3 spans 14 amino acids. Unmatched junction bases numbered 6, after V lost 8 bases and J lost 4 bases. DNA of the CDR3: TGTGCCAGCGCCCAGGGGGCGACCACCGGGGAGCTGTTTTTT. This codes for CASAQGATTGELFF.

This clone was seen once. An end of the junction differs from the germline gene, which may be a read error. This chain uses TRBV7-9 with TRBJ2-7; 7 nucleotides match TRBD1. Germline V lookup: CDR1 SEHNR, CDR2 FQNEAQ (reference sequence). The CDR3 covers 12 residues. CDR3 amino acids: CSSSQDRAEQYF. CDR3 nucleotides: TGTTCCAGCAGCCAAGACAGGGCCGAGCAGTACTTC.

The rearrangement uses TRBV4-2 and TRBJ1-2, with D unclear. The CDR3 is 15 residues long. Per germline, CDR1 LGHNA and CDR2 YNFKEQ. Trimming cost V 0 bases and J 5 bases, with 13 bases left between them. The CDR3 nucleotides read TGTGCCAGCAGCCAAGAAAGAGCACAGATGTATGGCTACACCTTC. Encoded protein: CASSQERAQMYGYTF.

The chain uses TRBV5-6 and TRBJ2-3; TRBD2 matches 10 bases. In germline, CDR1 is SGHDT, CDR2 YYEEEE. Losses at the gene ends were 0 bases for V and 4 bases for J; bases not matched to a gene: 8. This CDR3 spans 17 amino acids. For the CDR3, the DNA is TGTGCCAGCAGCTTGGCGGCTAGCGGGAGATTGTCAGATACGCAGTATTTT. As protein: CASSLAASGRLSDTQYF.

The genes are TRBV9 and TRBJ1-5; 10 bases fit TRBD1. CDR1 is SGDLS, CDR2 YYNGEE, per germline. The CDR3 loop spans 15 amino acids. The V segment lost 3 bases and the J segment 1 base; nucleotides outside the gene matches: 1. The CDR3 region is CASSEDRGSNQPQHF. CDR3 in DNA: TGTGCCAGCAGCGAGGACAGGGGGAGCAATCAGCCCCAGCATTTT.

The CDR3 sequence is CASSLERGAYNEQFF. The CDR3 DNA follows: TGTGCCAGCAGCTTAGAGCGGGGCGCTTACAATGAGCAGTTCTTC. The V and J genes are TRBV5-4 and TRBJ2-1; 7 nucleotides match TRBD2. The length of the CDR3 is 15 residues. Germline trimming cut 2 bases from V and 4 bases from J; bases unmatched to any gene: 6. Germline CDR1 SGHNT, CDR2 YYREEE (reference sequence).

The rearrangement joins TRBV28 to TRBJ1-4, with D tentatively TRBD1 (6 bases). There are 15 residues in the CDR3. Germline V gene sequence: CDR1 MDHEN, CDR2 SYDVKM. The V end lost 10 bases, the J end lost 5 bases, and 20 bases lay between the germline ends. The CDR3 loop is CATGMGARANEKLFF. In DNA form, the CDR3 reads TGTGCCACCGGGATGGGGGCCCGGGCGAATGAAAAACTGTTTTTT.

Details on this clone: A read error may produce the germline difference seen at one junction end. The chain joins TRBV19 to TRBJ1-1; 8 bases agree with TRBD1. The CDR3 has 13 residues. Germline CDR1 reads LNHDA; CDR2 reads SQIVND (reference sequence). CDR3 DNA sequence: TGTGCCAGTAGTCCCCGCGGCAGGGGGCTTTGGGGTTTT. Protein: CASSPRGRGLWGF.

The chain combines TRBV5-8 with TRBJ1-5; 7 positions agree with TRBD1. CDR3 length: 15 amino acids. The V gene's germline CDR1 is SGHTS and CDR2 YDEGEE. V was clipped by 1 base and J by 7 bases; unmatched bases: 8. Here the CDR3 DNA reads TGTGCCAGCAGCTTGACAGGGGCTCGCGGGCAGCCCCAGCATTTT. Translated: CASSLTGARGQPQHF.

V gene TRBV7-2 combines with J gene TRBJ1-5; D remains unclear. The CDR3 sequence is 13 residues long. Germline CDR1 is SGHTA and CDR2 is FQGNSA. The V end was cut by 1 base, the J end by 3 bases, with 4 bases between. CDR3 amino acids: CASSLEANQPQHF. The CDR3 nucleotides are TGTGCCAGCAGCTTAGAAGCCAATCAGCCCCAGCATTTT.

The chain's CDR3 is CASSLRPGGGDTQYF. The CDR3 region has the DNA TGCGCCAGCAGCTTGAGGCCAGGCGGGGGGGATACGCAGTATTTT. The chain has TRBV5-1 and TRBJ2-3; 8 positions match TRBD2. The germline CDR1 and CDR2 sequences are SGHRS and YFSETQ. The trim removed 1 base at V and 6 bases at J, leaving 7 bases unmatched. This CDR3 region has 15 residues.

In this sample, this clone turned up once. The chain is built from TRBV21-1 and TRBJ1-2; TRBD1, as called in the table, went unchecked against the DNA. TRBV21-1 is described as a pseudogene. This CDR3 comprises 14 residues. The CDR3 loop reads CASSKALAGYGYTF. The CDR3 DNA is TGTGCCAGCAGCAAAGCGCTGGCAGGCTATGGCTACACCTTC.

The V call is TRBV7-3, the J call TRBJ2-7; D is possibly TRBD2 (5 bases). Germline V gene sequence: CDR1 SGHTA, CDR2 FQGTGA. The ends were cut back, 0 bases at V and 6 bases at J, with 12 bases in the middle. The CDR3 has 14 amino acids. Here the CDR3 reads CASSLTGELSEQYF. DNA of the CDR3: TGTGCCAGCAGCTTAACGGGAGAACTGAGCGAGCAGTACTTC. Together with reference TRBV7-3 and TRBJ2-7, the CDR3 gives the full variable domain: GAGVSQTPSNKVTEKGKYVELRCDPISGHTALYWYRQSLGQGPEFLIYFQGTGAADDSGLPNDRFFAVRPEGSVSTLKIQRTERGDSAVYLCASSLTGELSEQYFGPGTRLTVT.